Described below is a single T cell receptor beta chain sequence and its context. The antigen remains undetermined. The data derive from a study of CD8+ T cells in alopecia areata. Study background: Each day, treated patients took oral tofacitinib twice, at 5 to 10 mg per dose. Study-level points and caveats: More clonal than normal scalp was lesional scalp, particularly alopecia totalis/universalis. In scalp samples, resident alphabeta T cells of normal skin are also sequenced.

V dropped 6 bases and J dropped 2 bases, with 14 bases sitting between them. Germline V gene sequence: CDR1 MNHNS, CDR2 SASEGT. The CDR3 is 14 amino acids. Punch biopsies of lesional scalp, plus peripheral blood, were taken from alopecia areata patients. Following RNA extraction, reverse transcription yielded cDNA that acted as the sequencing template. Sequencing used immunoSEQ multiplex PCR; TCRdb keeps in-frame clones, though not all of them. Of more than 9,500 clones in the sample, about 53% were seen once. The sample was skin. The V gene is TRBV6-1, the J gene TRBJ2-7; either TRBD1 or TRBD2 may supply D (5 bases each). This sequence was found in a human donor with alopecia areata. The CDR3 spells CASRTGTQTYEQYF. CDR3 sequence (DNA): TGTGCCAGCAGGACCGGGACGCAAACCTACGAGCAGTACTTC.